This entry lists 22 T cell receptor beta chains sequenced from one sample in a study of memory CD4+ T cells and cytomegalovirus serostatus. The assay was immunoSEQ multiplex PCR, and TCRdb's table has in-frame clones only and misses some. The sample consists of just under 65,000 clones, over 60% of them appearing once. The sort gate was single viable CD3+CD4+CD8-CD45RO+ cells for memory CD4+ T cells. Sequencing was carried out using memory CD4+ T cells from blood. These receptor sequences come from an adult in good health and CMV-seronegative.

The chain carries TRBV7-2 and TRBJ1-2; 10 nucleotides line up with TRBD1. The CDR3 has 14 residues. Germline V gives CDR1 SGHTA, CDR2 FQGNSA. The junction had 10 bases not matched to a gene; V was cut back by 7 bases and J by 8 bases. The CDR3 loop reads CASTIPTGGAGYTF. CDR3 nucleotides: TGTGCCAGCACCATTCCGACAGGGGGCGCAGGCTACACCTTC.

The chain is built from TRBV10-3 and TRBJ2-7, with a possible D match to TRBD1 (5 bases). Trimming stripped 0 bases from V and 5 bases from J, with 14 bases between. The CDR3 sequence is 15 residues long. Germline assignment: CDR1 ENHRY and CDR2 SYGVKD. The CDR3 coding sequence is TGTGCCATCAGTGAGTCGGGCAGGGTTATTCACGAGCAGTACTTC. It specifies CAISESGRVIHEQYF.

The chain has TRBV10-3 and TRBJ2-4; D may be TRBD1 or TRBD2 (5 bases each). Looked up from germline, CDR1 is ENHRY and CDR2 is SYGVKD. This CDR3 contains 14 residues. Trimming cost V 10 bases and J 0 bases, with 13 bases left between them. The DNA for the CDR3 is TGTGCCACTCAAGGGGACCTAGCCAAAAACATTCAGTACTTC. Its protein product is CATQGDLAKNIQYF.

The gene calls are TRBV14 and TRBJ2-5, with D perhaps matching TRBD2 (6 bases). The CDR3 totals 14 residues. V gave up 4 bases and J gave up 4 bases, with 13 bases separating them. Germline V gene lookup returns CDR1 SGHDN and CDR2 FVKESK. The CDR3 DNA is TGTGCCAGCAGCCGGGGAGCGGGTAGAGAGACCCAGTACTTC. Protein: CASSRGAGRETQYF.

The chain recombines TRBV19 with TRBJ1-3, with a possible D match to TRBD1 (5 bases). V shed 7 bases and J shed 4 bases, with 20 bases lying between them. CDR1 and CDR2 from the germline V gene are LNHDA and SQIVND (reference sequence). The CDR3 length is 16 residues. The CDR3 region has the DNA TGTGCCAGTACCCAACCTAGGGGAATGTCGGGAAACACCATATATTTT. Protein sequence: CASTQPRGMSGNTIYF. The full variable domain, with the rest looked up from reference TRBV19 and TRBJ1-3, is DGGITQSPKYLFRKEGQNVTLSCEQNLNHDAMYWYRQDPGQGLRLIYYSQIVNDFQKGDIAEGYSVSREKKESFPLTVTSAQKNPTAFYLCASTQPRGMSGNTIYFGEGSWLTVV.

CDR3 sequence: CASKPGLAADTQYF. CDR3 nucleotides: TGTGCCAGCAAACCGGGACTAGCAGCGGATACGCAGTATTTT. The chain recombines TRBV2 with TRBJ2-3; TRBD2 aligns across 9 bases. V lost 7 bases, J lost 6 bases, and 8 bases stayed unmatched. The CDR3 is 14 amino acids. Germline V gives CDR1 SNHLY, CDR2 FYNNEI.

The V call is TRBV10-3, the J call TRBJ1-5, with 10 bases identical to TRBD1. Germline CDR1 and CDR2: ENHRY and SYGVKD. The CDR3 sequence is 15 residues long. Trimming at V came to 5 bases and at J to 6 bases, leaving 7 bases not matched to a gene. This chain's CDR3 is CAISTGQGIGQPQHF. CDR3 nucleotides: TGTGCCATCAGTACGGGACAGGGGATAGGTCAGCCCCAGCATTTT.

V gene TRBV29-1 combines with J gene TRBJ2-1, with 13 bases that match TRBD2. After removal of 6 bases from V and 4 bases from J, the junction contained 6 bases not matched to a gene. The CDR3 runs 15 residues. Germline CDR1 reads SQVTM; CDR2 reads ANQGSEA. CDR3 nucleotide sequence: TGCAGCGTGGGGGGACTAGCGGGAATTTACAATGAGCAGTTCTTC. Its translation: CSVGGLAGIYNEQFF.

This clone was found once. The V call is TRBV29-1, the J call TRBJ1-2; D unclear. This CDR3 is 12 amino acids long. CDR1 SQVTM and CDR2 ANQGSEA come from the germline V gene. Trimming removed 7 bases at V and 8 bases at J, with 17 bases between. CDR3 protein: CSGTGGLDGYTF. CDR3 nucleotides: TGCAGCGGTACCGGCGGACTCGACGGCTACACCTTC.

The chain carries TRBV30 and TRBJ1-2; the match to TRBD1 covers 10 bases. The CDR3 is 16 amino acids. CDR1 is GTSNPN and CDR2 is SVGIG in the germline V gene (reference sequence). Germline trimming cut 1 base from V and 4 bases from J; bases unmatched to any gene: 9. The chain's CDR3 is CAWSGGTGDGGYGYTF. For the CDR3, the DNA is TGTGCCTGGAGTGGTGGGACAGGGGATGGGGGCTATGGCTACACCTTC.

The gene calls are TRBV7-2 and TRBJ1-5; D is ambiguous. This CDR3 contains 13 residues. V was shortened by 5 bases and J by 4 bases, with 9 bases between the two germline ends. CDR1 and CDR2 (germline): SGHTA, FQGNSA. CDR3 sequence: CASSTDRNQPQHF. The CDR3 DNA follows: TGTGCCAGCAGCACGGACCGAAATCAGCCCCAGCATTTT.

There are a few counts of this clone. The gene calls are TRBV15 and TRBJ1-1; possible D gene TRBD1, 6 bases. Trimming pared 4 bases from V and 5 bases from J, leaving 20 bases between. CDR1 and CDR2 (germline): LNHNV, YYDKDF (reference sequence). The CDR3 covers 16 residues. The CDR3 sequence: CATSTPRAWGRTEAFF. The CDR3 region has the DNA TGTGCCACCAGCACCCCCCGTGCGTGGGGGCGGACTGAAGCTTTCTTT.

V usage is TRBV28 and J usage is TRBJ2-2; weak D call: TRBD2 (5 bases). Germline-derived CDR1 and CDR2 are MDHEN and SYDVKM. The CDR3 consists of 14 residues. Trimming stripped 0 bases from V and 5 bases from J, with 7 bases between. The CDR3 reads CASSLWGGTGELFF. CDR3 DNA: TGTGCCAGCAGTTTATGGGGCGGGACCGGGGAGCTGTTTTTT.

This clone was counted between two and nine times. The chain has TRBV28 and TRBJ2-1; the match to TRBD2 covers 9 bases. CDR3 length equals 17 residues. The germline gives CDR1 MDHEN, CDR2 SYDVKM. V was clipped by 7 bases and J by 1 base; unmatched bases: 11. The CDR3 coding sequence is TGTGCCAGCACGTCTAGCGGGAATAAGAGATCCTACAATGAGCAGTTCTTC. Residues: CASTSSGNKRSYNEQFF.

Comment on this clone: One end of the junction does not line up with germline, which may come from a read error. The rearrangement uses TRBV5-1 and TRBJ2-3, with D tentatively TRBD1 or TRBD2 (5 bases each). The CDR3 spans 15 residues. The germline gives CDR1 SGHRS, CDR2 YFSETQ. The CDR3 sequence: CASSLGDPSRDTQYF. The CDR3 DNA sequence: TGCGCCAGCAGCTTGGGGGACCCAAGCAGAGATACGCAGTATTTT. The variable domain in full, completed from reference TRBV5-1 and TRBJ2-3, reads KAGVTQTPRYLIKTRGQQVTLSCSPISGHRSVSWYQQTPGQGLQFLFEYFSETQRNKGNFPGRFSGRQFSNSRSEMNVSTLELGDSALYLCASSLGDPSRDTQYFGPGTRLTVL.

The chain employs TRBV6-1 and TRBJ1-3; D possibly corresponds to TRBD1 (5 bases). Germline CDR1 is MNHNS and CDR2 is SASEGT. This CDR3 region has 13 residues. V lost 7 bases and J lost 4, with 11 bases in between. The CDR3 nucleotides are TGTGCCAGCACCCGGGGCACAGGAAACACCATATATTTT. It is translated as CASTRGTGNTIYF.

The chain carries TRBV5-1 and TRBJ2-5; TRBD1 or TRBD2 may be the D gene (5 bases each). The CDR3 is made up of 14 amino acids. CDR1 SGHRS and CDR2 YFSETQ come from the germline V gene. Trimming removed 0 bases from V and 5 bases from J, with 11 bases in between. CDR3 sequence (DNA): TGCGCCAGCAGCTTGGATGGGGGATGGGAGACCCAGTACTTC. Translation gives CASSLDGGWETQYF. The variable domain in full, completed from reference TRBV5-1 and TRBJ2-5, reads KAGVTQTPRYLIKTRGQQVTLSCSPISGHRSVSWYQQTPGQGLQFLFEYFSETQRNKGNFPGRFSGRQFSNSRSEMNVSTLELGDSALYLCASSLDGGWETQYFGPGTRLLVL.

V gene TRBV5-1 combines with J gene TRBJ2-7; tentative D call: TRBD2 (5 bases). This CDR3 has 14 amino acids. Trimming removed 0 bases at V and 1 base at J, with 8 bases between. Per the germline V gene, CDR1 is SGHRS and CDR2 is YFSETQ. Written as DNA, the CDR3 is TGCGCCAGCAGCTTGGATGGAGGATCCTACGAGCAGTACTTC. It yields the protein CASSLDGGSYEQYF.

For the CDR3, the DNA is TGTGCCAGCAGCTTAGAGGGTTGGGACACTGAAGCTTTCTTT. Protein sequence: CASSLEGWDTEAFF. The J gene is TRBJ1-1, the V gene TRBV7-2; no clear D gene. V lost 1 base to trimming and J lost 3 bases, with 9 bases between them. Germline CDR1 reads SGHTA; CDR2 reads FQGNSA. This CDR3 contains 14 residues.

This clone was observed a few times. The rearrangement joins TRBV5-1 to TRBJ2-7; maybe TRBD1 (5 bases). This CDR3 has 14 amino acids. Trimming cost V 1 base and J 2 bases, with 10 bases left between them. Germline V gene data show CDR1 as SGHRS and CDR2 as YFSETQ. The CDR3 reads CASSLTMGPYEQYF. The CDR3 DNA sequence: TGCGCCAGCAGCTTGACCATGGGGCCCTACGAGCAGTACTTC.

Only one count was recorded for this clone. One junction end disagrees with the germline gene, perhaps due to a read error. The V gene is TRBV7-7, the J gene TRBJ2-3; TRBD2 might be the D (5 bases). The CDR3 contains 14 residues. The germline V gene encodes CDR1 SSHAT and CDR2 FNYEAQ (reference sequence). CDR3 sequence reads: CASSLAGRGDTQYF. DNA for the CDR3: TGTGCTAGCAGCTTAGCCGGACGGGGAGATACGCAGTATTTT. Complete variable domain (other parts from reference TRBV7-7 and TRBJ2-3): GAGVSQSPRYKVTKRGQDVTLRCDPISSHATLYWYQQALGQGPEFLTYFNYEAQPDKSGLPSDRFSAERPEGSISTLTIQRTEQRDSAMYRCASSLAGRGDTQYFGPGTRLTVL.

V is TRBV11-3 and J is TRBJ2-7, with 7 bases that match TRBD2. Per the germline V gene, CDR1 is SGHNT and CDR2 is YENEEA. The CDR3 contains 14 residues. V lost 5 bases, J lost 3 bases, and 7 bases stayed unmatched. CDR3 residues: CASSPGGSDYEQYF. CDR3 coding DNA: TGTGCCAGCAGCCCGGGAGGAAGCGACTACGAGCAGTACTTC. The full variable domain, in which reference TRBV11-3 and TRBJ2-7 provide the parts outside the CDR3, is EAGVVQSPRYKIIEKKQPVAFWCNPISGHNTLYWYLQNLGQGPELLIRYENEEAVDDSQLPKDRFSAERLKGVDSTLKIQPAELGDSAVYLCASSPGGSDYEQYFGPGTRLTVT.